The entry that follows covers one TCR beta chain sequence. Its matching antigen is unknown. The sample comes from a study of CD8+ T cells in alopecia areata. Whole-study findings and limits: In scalp and blood during tofacitinib, many expanded lesional clones persisted. Scalp samples also yield sequences from resident alphabeta T cells of normal skin. Higher clonality than in normal scalp was seen in lesional scalp, especially alopecia totalis/universalis.

The treatment was: oral pan-JAK inhibitor, 5-10 mg twice daily. Alopecia areata patients gave lesional scalp punch biopsies and peripheral blood samples. After isolation, RNA underwent reverse transcription to generate cDNA as the sequencing template. Produced via immunoSEQ multiplex PCR; TCRdb's table is partial and in-frame only. Among around 270,000 clones, over 45% were seen once, and the ten largest hold approximately 1.7%. The germline V gene encodes CDR1 SGHDT and CDR2 YYEEEE. This CDR3 has 13 amino acids. The V gene lost 3 bases and the J gene lost 4 bases, with 7 bases spanning the gap. This specimen consisted of CD4+ T cells sorted from blood, obtained at week 24, from a patient treated with tofacitinib. The chain joins TRBV5-6 to TRBJ2-2; D unclear. The clonotype was recovered from a human donor with alopecia areata. CDR3 protein: CASSYLGTGELFF. The DNA for the CDR3 is TGTGCCAGCAGCTACCTAGGCACCGGGGAGCTGTTTTTT.